Shown below are 11 T cell receptor beta chains from a single sample sequenced in a study of cytomegalovirus exposure and HLA in healthy donors. With 60 Vbeta and 13 Jbeta primers, the PCR was carried out. Generated by immunoSEQ multiplex PCR, the TCRdb table keeps only in-frame clones and is missing some. This sample has some 76,000 clones, with under 80% found just once. The sample was PBMCs. The receptors were gathered from a male donor in good health and CMV-seropositive.

This clone was found a few times. The chain recombines TRBV7-2 with TRBJ2-2, with 10 bases lining up with TRBD2. J gave up 1 base and V 5 bases, and 4 bases lay outside the gene matches. CDR1 SGHTA and CDR2 FQGNSA come from the germline V gene. The CDR3 spans 16 residues. The CDR3 nucleotides are TGTGCCAGCAGCCGTCAGCGGGGGGGGAACACCGGGGAGCTGTTTTTT. It translates to CASSRQRGGNTGELFF. Based on the CDR3 plus reference TRBV7-2 and TRBJ2-2, the full variable domain is GAGVSQSPSNKVTEKGKDVELRCDPISGHTALYWYRQSLGQGLEFLIYFQGNSAPDKSGLPSDRFSAERTGGSVSTLTIQRTQQEDSAVYLCASSRQRGGNTGELFFGEGSRLTVL.

The V call is TRBV30, the J call TRBJ1-3, with D perhaps TRBD1 (6 bases). Trimming shortened V by 3 bases and J by 7 bases, and 16 bases separated the two germline ends. CDR1 GTSNPN and CDR2 SVGIG come from the germline V gene (reference sequence). This CDR3 comprises 14 residues. For the CDR3, the DNA is TGTGCCTGGAGCGGGGTAGGGGGTGGGAACACCATATATTTT. As protein: CAWSGVGGGNTIYF.

This clone came up a few times. This chain connects TRBV5-4 to TRBJ2-7; D gene unclear. Germline assignment: CDR1 SGHNT and CDR2 YYREEE (reference sequence). The V and J ends lost 6 bases and 0 bases respectively, with 16 bases between them. This CDR3 is 15 amino acids long. The CDR3 is CASTFGQEPSYEQYF. The DNA for the CDR3 is TGTGCCAGCACCTTTGGGCAGGAACCCTCCTACGAGCAGTACTTC.

J is TRBJ1-2 and V is TRBV5-1; maybe TRBD1 (5 bases). This CDR3 spans 13 amino acids. The ends were cut back, 3 bases at V and 8 bases at J, with 14 bases in the middle. Germline assignment: CDR1 SGHRS and CDR2 YFSETQ. CDR3 sequence (DNA): TGCGCCAGCAGCTACGGGGGGGAGTTAGGCTACACCTTC. Its protein product is CASSYGGELGYTF.

The V call is TRBV28, the J call TRBJ1-2; TRBD1 is a possible D gene (5 bases). Trimming left V 7 bases short and J 2 bases short, with 14 bases between. Germline V gene sequence: CDR1 MDHEN, CDR2 SYDVKM. The CDR3 runs to 14 residues. The CDR3 sequence: CASTFSGGNYGYTF. The CDR3 bases are TGTGCCAGCACTTTCTCGGGGGGGAACTATGGCTACACCTTC.

This chain connects TRBV6-5 to TRBJ1-1, with 7 bases that match TRBD1. The CDR3 covers 14 residues. J gave up 0 bases and V 8 bases, and 6 bases lay outside the gene matches. From germline, CDR1 is MNHEY and CDR2 SVGAGI. The CDR3 protein is CASRDRAMNTEAFF. Written as DNA, the CDR3 is TGTGCCAGCCGAGACAGGGCAATGAACACTGAAGCTTTCTTT.

V gene TRBV5-1 combines with J gene TRBJ2-2; D is undetermined. CDR1 SGHRS and CDR2 YFSETQ come from the germline V gene. V gave up 4 bases and J gave up 3 bases, with 4 bases separating them. This CDR3 spans 12 amino acids. As DNA, the CDR3 is TGCGCCAGCAGCCCCGACACCGGGGAGCTGTTTTTT. Protein product: CASSPDTGELFF.

The sample holds a few counts of this clone. The rearrangement uses TRBV4-3 and TRBJ1-1; 8 nucleotides align to TRBD1. Germline V gene data show CDR1 as LGHNA and CDR2 as YSLEER. The ends lost 8 bases at V and 5 bases at J; junction bases unmatched: 7. This CDR3 spans 13 amino acids. The CDR3 sequence: CASRDRLGTEAFF. The DNA of the CDR3 is TGCGCCAGCCGGGACAGGTTGGGTACTGAAGCTTTCTTT.

The V gene is TRBV7-6, the J gene TRBJ2-5; no firm D call. Gene TRBJ2-7 matches the end of the DNA better, so the J call may be wrong. CDR1 and CDR2 (germline): SGHVS, FNYEAQ. The CDR3 runs 13 residues. The CDR3 DNA reads TGTGCCAGCAGCCCACAGAACTCCTACGAGCAGTACTTC. It encodes CASSPQNSYEQYF.

The gene calls are TRBV7-3 and TRBJ1-1, with 7 bases matching TRBD1. Trimming at V came to 5 bases and at J to 0 bases, leaving 6 bases not matched to a gene. CDR1 is SGHTA, CDR2 FQGTGA, per germline. CDR3 size: 15 residues. For the CDR3, the DNA is TGTGCCAGCAGCCCCCTTCAGGGGGTGAACACTGAAGCTTTCTTT. Its protein is CASSPLQGVNTEAFF.

The chain uses TRBV21-1 and TRBJ2-1; the table calls TRBD2, which could not be checked here. TRBV21-1 is deemed a pseudogene. The CDR3 is made up of 17 amino acids. Here the CDR3 reads CASSKRPRESPYNEQFF. The DNA for the CDR3 is TGTGCCAGCAGCAAACGGCCTCGGGAGAGCCCCTACAATGAGCAGTTCTTC.